The T cell receptor (beta chain) described here comes from a study of T cells after yellow fever vaccination. Study at large: Fractions containing few cells were prepared with SMART-Seq v4 Ultra Low Input.

One entry per CDR3 protein results from TCRdb running MiXCR on the 5' RACE reads. The sample carries roughly 520,000 distinct CDR3 sequences, 21% recorded once. As to this clonotype: Its antigen is undetermined.

Findings and limits, study-wide: Relatively few clonotypes were ones that appeared in both CD4 and CD8 compartments.

The CDR3 loop spans 14 amino acids. Germline lookup yields CDR1 LNHNV and CDR2 YYDKDF (reference sequence). The V end lost 2 bases, the J end lost 3 bases, and 10 bases lay between the germline ends. Sequencing used PBMCs, obtained roughly 20 days after the first yellow fever vaccination. The rearrangement joins TRBV15 to TRBJ1-1; D is perhaps TRBD1 (6 bases). The clonotype comes from a man aged 18 to 35 who received the YFV17D yellow fever vaccine. The CDR3 loop is CATSRNRVDTEAFF. The DNA for the CDR3 is TGTGCCACCAGCAGAAACAGGGTGGACACTGAAGCTTTCTTT.